This entry lists 27 T cell receptor beta chains sequenced from one sample in a study of Tregs in tolerant kidney transplant recipients. TCRdb's table, derived via immunoSEQ multiplex PCR, lists solely in-frame clones and lacks some. The table includes around 98,000 clones, over 85% detected once. The sequences come from CD4+ T cells from blood, collected before the transplant. The receptors derive from a human donor who received a combined kidney and bone marrow transplant.

This chain uses TRBV5-8 with TRBJ1-3; a possible D gene is TRBD1 (6 bases). Germline loops: CDR1 SGHTS, CDR2 YDEGEE. Trimming took off 4 bases at V and 0 bases at J, with 14 bases between the two ends. The CDR3 is 16 residues long. CDR3 in amino acids: CASSRQVVSSGNTIYF. CDR3 nucleotide sequence: TGTGCCAGCAGCCGACAGGTCGTAAGCTCTGGAAACACCATATATTTT.

This sequence joins TRBV11-3 and TRBJ2-7, with D perhaps matching TRBD2 (5 bases). Per germline, CDR1 SGHNT and CDR2 YENEEA. The CDR3 contains 17 residues. Trimming pared 3 bases from V and 0 bases from J, leaving 18 bases between. The CDR3 DNA reads TGTGCCAGCAGCTTTACCCTTCGCGGGTCCAGCTCCTACGAGCAGTACTTC. Translation gives CASSFTLRGSSSYEQYF.

This chain uses TRBV5-6 with TRBJ2-7; a weak D match, TRBD2 (5 bases). Trimming removed 1 base from V and 7 bases from J, with 15 bases in between. This CDR3 comprises 14 residues. The V gene's germline CDR1 is SGHDT and CDR2 YYEEEE. For the CDR3, the DNA is TGTGCCAGCAGCTTGATGAGGGTCCCAGGTGAGCAGTACTTC. The encoded protein is CASSLMRVPGEQYF. Complete variable domain (other parts from reference TRBV5-6 and TRBJ2-7): DAGVTQSPTHLIKTRGQQVTLRCSPKSGHDTVSWYQQALGQGPQFIFQYYEEEERQRGNFPDRFSGHQFPNYSSELNVNALLLGDSALYLCASSLMRVPGEQYFGPGTRLTVT.

The chain couples TRBV6-6 to TRBJ1-2; the D gene is possibly TRBD1 (5 bases). V lost 6 bases and J 4 bases, leaving 9 bases between the germline ends. The CDR3 spans 12 residues. Germline V CDR1 and CDR2: MNHNY, SVGAGI (reference sequence). The CDR3 is CASSQGTYGYTF. DNA of the CDR3: TGTGCCAGCAGCCAGGGTACCTATGGCTACACCTTC.

The V gene is TRBV19, the J gene TRBJ2-3, with D possibly being TRBD1 (6 bases). The CDR3 contains 14 residues. Per the germline V gene, CDR1 is LNHDA and CDR2 is SQIVND (reference sequence). Trimming removed 7 bases from V and 1 base from J, with 12 bases in between. As DNA, the CDR3 is TGTGCCAGTAAAAGGACAGCCCGCACAGATACGCAGTATTTT. Protein product: CASKRTARTDTQYF.

The chain recombines TRBV6-1 with TRBJ2-1, with 7 positions matching TRBD1. V shed 1 base and J 1 base; nucleotides not matched to a gene: 1. Germline V gives CDR1 MNHNS, CDR2 SASEGT. This CDR3 is built from 15 residues. The CDR3 spells CASSEDRGSYNEQFF. In DNA form, the CDR3 reads TGTGCCAGCAGTGAAGACAGGGGATCCTACAATGAGCAGTTCTTC.

This clone showed up just once. V and J are TRBV15 and TRBJ2-2, with D uncertain. The CDR3 has 14 amino acids. The V and J ends lost 1 base and 2 bases respectively, with 5 bases between them. CDR1 LNHNV and CDR2 YYDKDF come from the germline V gene (reference sequence). CDR3 sequence (DNA): TGTGCCACCAGCAGAGCGCGAAACACCGGGGAGCTGTTTTTT. Protein sequence: CATSRARNTGELFF.

V gene TRBV7-5 combines with J gene TRBJ1-1. TRBV7-5 is labeled a pseudogene. CDR3 length equals 13 residues. The CDR3 region is CVRSLRGSTEAFF. The CDR3 DNA sequence: TGTGTCAGAAGCTTACGGGGTTCGACTGAAGCTTTCTTT.

This sequence joins TRBV20-1 and TRBJ1-2; D is possibly TRBD1 (5 bases). This CDR3 region has 11 residues. V was pared by 4 bases and J by 6 bases, with 9 bases between. Germline CDR1 and CDR2: DFQATT and SNEGSKA (reference sequence). CDR3: CSANQGNGYTF. CDR3 nucleotides: TGCAGTGCTAACCAGGGAAATGGCTACACCTTC.

V usage is TRBV18 and J usage is TRBJ1-1; 8 positions match TRBD1. The CDR3 is made up of 15 amino acids. CDR1 is KGHSH, CDR2 LQKENI, per germline. Germline trimming cut 6 bases from V and 1 base from J; bases unmatched to any gene: 7. The CDR3: CASSPRDRPNTEAFF. The CDR3 DNA is TGTGCCAGCTCTCCCAGGGACAGGCCGAACACTGAAGCTTTCTTT. Full variable domain (remainder filled in from reference TRBV18 and TRBJ1-1): NAGVMQNPRHLVRRRGQEARLRCSPMKGHSHVYWYRQLPEEGLKFMVYLQKENIIDESGMPKERFSAEFPKEGPSILRIQQVVRGDSAAYFCASSPRDRPNTEAFFGQGTRLTVV.

This chain links TRBV11-2 with TRBJ2-1; weak D call: TRBD1 (6 bases). From germline, CDR1 is SGHAT and CDR2 FQNNGV. This CDR3 has 15 amino acids. Trimming shortened V by 0 bases and J by 9 bases, and 15 bases separated the two germline ends. CDR3: CASSLDRQTRGEQFF. The CDR3 nucleotides are TGTGCCAGCAGCTTAGATCGCCAAACCAGGGGTGAGCAGTTCTTC.

The V call is TRBV19, the J call TRBJ1-1; D not resolved. The CDR3 covers 13 residues. Trimming pared 4 bases from V and 0 bases from J, leaving 6 bases between. CDR1 is LNHDA and CDR2 is SQIVND in the germline V gene (reference sequence). CDR3 sequence reads: CASSTTVNTEAFF. The DNA for the CDR3 is TGTGCCAGTAGTACCACGGTGAACACTGAAGCTTTCTTT.

The genes are TRBV11-3 and TRBJ2-1; D perhaps matches TRBD2 (6 bases). Trimming cost V 3 bases and J 4 bases, with 13 bases left between them. CDR1 SGHNT and CDR2 YENEEA come from the germline V gene. The CDR3 loop spans 15 amino acids. The CDR3 sequence is CASSLLGGTYNEQFF. As DNA, the CDR3 is TGTGCCAGCAGCTTGTTAGGCGGGACTTACAATGAGCAGTTCTTC. Supplemented by reference TRBV11-3 and TRBJ2-1, the full variable domain reads EAGVVQSPRYKIIEKKQPVAFWCNPISGHNTLYWYLQNLGQGPELLIRYENEEAVDDSQLPKDRFSAERLKGVDSTLKIQPAELGDSAVYLCASSLLGGTYNEQFFGPGTRLTVL.

V is TRBV19 and J is TRBJ2-5; D is ambiguous. Trimming shortened V by 3 bases and J by 5 bases, and 13 bases separated the two germline ends. This CDR3 has 14 residues. Germline-derived CDR1 and CDR2 are LNHDA and SQIVND (reference sequence). CDR3 residues: CASSISERWETQYF. The CDR3 DNA reads as TGTGCCAGTAGTATTTCAGAGAGGTGGGAGACCCAGTACTTC.

The chain employs TRBV18 and TRBJ2-1; maybe TRBD2 (7 bases). Germline CDR1 KGHSH, CDR2 LQKENI. Trimming shortened V by 0 bases and J by 6 bases, and 12 bases separated the two germline ends. The CDR3 covers 15 residues. The CDR3 DNA reads TGTGCCAGCTCACCACCGTACAGGGAGGGCAATGAGCAGTTCTTC. Residues: CASSPPYREGNEQFF.

This sequence joins TRBV18 and TRBJ1-4; TRBD1 is a possible D gene (6 bases). Trimming took 3 bases from V and 2 from J, leaving 10 bases between them. The CDR3 runs 15 residues. Germline V gives CDR1 KGHSH, CDR2 LQKENI. CDR3 region: CASSPQGNTNEKLFF. For the CDR3, the DNA is TGTGCCAGCTCACCGCAGGGGAATACTAATGAAAAACTGTTTTTT.

This chain links TRBV30 with TRBJ2-7; 7 bases match TRBD2. Germline CDR1 and CDR2: GTSNPN and SVGIG (reference sequence). The CDR3 runs 14 residues. Trimming cost V 5 bases and J 4 bases; bases outside gene matches: 11. The CDR3, as DNA: TGTGCCTGGCGGGTCGTGGCGGGAGCGTACGAGCAGTACTTC. As protein: CAWRVVAGAYEQYF.

V is TRBV11-2 and J is TRBJ1-1; a possible D gene is TRBD1 (5 bases). The CDR3 consists of 14 residues. Trimming stripped 1 base from V and 4 bases from J, with 10 bases between. Germline V gives CDR1 SGHAT, CDR2 FQNNGV. CDR3 region: CASSLGSGRTEAFF. CDR3 nucleotide sequence: TGTGCCAGCAGCTTAGGTTCAGGGCGCACTGAAGCTTTCTTT.

V gene TRBV7-2 combines with J gene TRBJ2-4, with TRBD1 identical over 7 bases. Trimming took 3 bases from V and 16 from J; bases not matched to a gene: 9. The germline gives CDR1 SGHTA, CDR2 FQGNSA. The CDR3 loop spans 12 amino acids. The CDR3 protein is CASSLTTGWSYF. CDR3 DNA sequence: TGTGCCAGCAGCTTGACGACAGGGTGGAGTTACTTC.

The chain combines TRBV7-2 with TRBJ2-5; no definite D call. The CDR3 loop spans 15 amino acids. The germline gives CDR1 SGHTA, CDR2 FQGNSA. V gave up 2 bases and J gave up 5 bases, with 15 bases separating them. The CDR3 nucleotides are TGTGCCAGCAGCTTATTCATGACGCTGGGCGAGACCCAGTACTTC. This translates into CASSLFMTLGETQYF.

This chain links TRBV6-1 with TRBJ2-5; 9 nucleotides agree with TRBD1. This CDR3 is 15 amino acids long. Germline V gene lookup returns CDR1 MNHNS and CDR2 SASEGT. The J segment lost 4 bases and the V segment lost 7 bases, leaving 10 bases of the junction unmatched. In DNA form, the CDR3 reads TGTGCCAGCAACCACCGGGACAGGGTATCAGAGACCCAGTACTTC. Residues: CASNHRDRVSETQYF.

The gene calls are TRBV25-1 and TRBJ2-7; 7 nucleotides align to TRBD1. In germline, CDR1 is MGHDK, CDR2 SYGVNS. The junction had 4 bases not matched to a gene; V was cut back by 4 bases and J by 4 bases. CDR3 length: 13 amino acids. The CDR3 is CASSVGTDYEQYF. The CDR3 bases are TGTGCCAGCAGTGTTGGGACAGATTACGAGCAGTACTTC.

This chain connects TRBV10-3 to TRBJ1-1; TRBD1 matches at 8 bases. Germline V gene sequence: CDR1 ENHRY, CDR2 SYGVKD. J lost 1 base, V lost 1 base, and 8 bases had no gene match. CDR3 length: 17 amino acids. The CDR3 is CAISEYRPGQANTEAFF. In nucleotides, the CDR3 is TGTGCCATCAGTGAGTACCGGCCGGGACAGGCGAACACTGAAGCTTTCTTT.

The rearrangement links TRBV5-1 to TRBJ2-3; the match to TRBD2 covers 11 bases. Losses at the gene ends were 1 base for V and 6 bases for J; bases not matched to a gene: 4. Germline V gene sequence: CDR1 SGHRS, CDR2 YFSETQ. The CDR3 contains 15 residues. The chain's CDR3 is CASSLLGTSGDTQYF. In nucleotides, the CDR3 is TGCGCCAGCAGCTTGCTCGGGACTAGCGGTGATACGCAGTATTTT.

J is TRBJ1-1 and V is TRBV18; TRBD1 aligns across 8 bases. With V trimmed by 5 bases and J by 3 bases, 8 bases remained unmatched. The V gene's germline CDR1 is KGHSH and CDR2 LQKENI. The CDR3 is 15 residues long. The CDR3 DNA reads TGTGCCAGCTCAAAAAACCAGGGGGCTGACACTGAAGCTTTCTTT. It yields the protein CASSKNQGADTEAFF.

The chain combines TRBV11-1 with TRBJ2-7, with D possibly TRBD2 on 6 matching bases. The V gene lost 3 bases and the J gene lost 3 bases, with 12 bases spanning the gap. In germline, CDR1 is SGHAT, CDR2 FQDESV (reference sequence). The CDR3 extends over 14 amino acids. The CDR3 sequence is CASSLAGPNYEQYF. CDR3 in DNA: TGTGCCAGCAGCTTGGCGGGACCGAACTACGAGCAGTACTTC.

This sequence joins TRBV4-2 and TRBJ2-7, with 9 bases fitting TRBD1. The germline CDR1 and CDR2 sequences are LGHNA and YNFKEQ. Trimming removed 2 bases from V and 1 base from J; junction bases left unmatched: 21. The CDR3 has 21 amino acids. The CDR3 spells CASSQYRPPGQGKFWSYEQYF. The DNA for the CDR3 is TGTGCCAGCAGCCAATACCGGCCTCCGGGACAGGGTAAATTCTGGTCCTACGAGCAGTACTTC.